Listed below are T cell receptor beta chains from one sample, sequenced in a study of blood T cell repertoires in COVID-19. TCRdb keeps only in-frame clones here, not all; method: immunoSEQ multiplex PCR. The sample carries about 300,000 clones, around nine tenths recorded once. The sequencing input was PBMCs or T cells enriched from blood (not recorded which). Receptors were obtained from a woman aged 45-65 years who had been exposed to COVID-19. Each CDR3 is given with its conserved first and last residue. A D gene is named only where the DNA matches it firmly. Expanded clones get a size class; other rows say once, few or many, or leave the size out.

clone_size,j_call,d_call,v_call,cdr3_nt,cdr3_aa
-,TRBJ1-2,-,TRBV9,TGTGCCAGCAGCGTAGCAGCGGGTGTTGGCTACACCTTC,CASSVAAGVGYTF
-,TRBJ2-3,-,TRBV5-1,TGCGCCAGCAGCGCGGACAAGCCTAGCACAGATACGCAGTATTTT,CASSADKPSTDTQYF
-,TRBJ1-6,TRBD1,TRBV11-2,TGTGCCAGCAGCTTACTTAGGACAGGGGGTAGTTCACCCCTCCACTTT,CASSLLRTGGSSPLHF
-,TRBJ1-3,TRBD1,TRBV29-1,TGCAGCGCCCGAACAGGGGCTGGAAACACCATATATTTT,CSARTGAGNTIYF
-,TRBJ2-3,-,TRBV5-1,TGCGCCAGCAGCTTGGGGTCGGCAGGGCTTACAGATACGCAGTATTTT,CASSLGSAGLTDTQYF
once,TRBJ2-5,TRBD1,TRBV7-6,TGTGCCAGCAGCTCCGCCGGGACAGACCCACAAGAGACCCAGTACTTC,CASSSAGTDPQETQYF
-,TRBJ1-2,-,TRBV7-2,TGTGCCAGCAGCTCCAGCTATGGCTACACCTTC,CASSSSYGYTF
-,TRBJ1-3,-,TRBV12-3/TRBV12-4,TGTGCCAGCAGTAGAGCTGGAAACACCATATATTTT,CASSRAGNTIYF
-,TRBJ2-7,TRBD1,TRBV7-8,TGTGCCAGCAGCTTATTTCTAGGCCAGGGGGCTTCCTACGAGCAGTACTTC,CASSLFLGQGASYEQYF
-,TRBJ1-3,-,TRBV6-5,TGTGCCAGCAGCCAGGGAAACACCATATATTTT,CASSQGNTIYF
-,TRBJ2-2,-,TRBV2,TGTGCCAGCGCTTGGCGGGATTCCGGGGAGCTGTTTTTT,CASAWRDSGELFF
-,TRBJ1-3,-,TRBV4-1,TGCGCCAGCAGCCAGCCCACCGGGAGCGCCGGAAACACCATATATTTT,CASSQPTGSAGNTIYF
once,TRBJ2-5,-,TRBV10-2,TGCGCCAGCAGTTTTAACAGCTACCAAGAGACCCAGTACTTC,CASSFNSYQETQYF
-,TRBJ1-5,TRBD1,TRBV30,TGTGCCTGGGATAGGGACAGGGGGGTTCAGCCCCAGCATTTT,CAWDRDRGVQPQHF
-,TRBJ2-7,TRBD2,TRBV4-2,TGTGCCAGCAGCCGAGATCCTAGCGGGGGGGCATTCGAGCAGTACTTC,CASSRDPSGGAFEQYF
-,TRBJ2-2,TRBD2,TRBV5-1,TGCGCCAGCAGCCTGGAAGCGGGGCAGGGAAACACCGGGGAGCTGTTTTTT,CASSLEAGQGNTGELFF
-,TRBJ2-2,TRBD2,TRBV5-6,TGTGCCAGCAGCGCGGGGGGCCTGAACACCGGGGAGCTGTTTTTT,CASSAGGLNTGELFF
-,TRBJ1-4,-,TRBV6-5,TGTGCCAGCACCTATGGGGCTGCCCAAAATGAAAAACTGTTTTTT,CASTYGAAQNEKLFF
-,TRBJ1-5,-,TRBV7-2,TGTGCCAGCAGCTTAAGGGGCAGGGGAAGAAATCAGCCCCAGCATTTT,CASSLRGRGRNQPQHF
-,TRBJ1-1,-,TRBV28,TGTGCCAGCAGTTCTCGGACAGAGACACCTGAAGCTTTCTTT,CASSSRTETPEAFF
-,TRBJ1-4,-,TRBV6-5,TGTGCCAGCAGTTACTTGAAGACTCATAATGAAAAACTGTTTTTT,CASSYLKTHNEKLFF
-,TRBJ2-1,TRBD1,TRBV11-3,TGTGCCAGCAGCTTACTGAATGACAGGGGGCTATACAATGAGCAGTTCTTC,CASSLLNDRGLYNEQFF
-,TRBJ1-1,TRBD1,TRBV7-8,TGTGCCAGCAGCGGAGGGACAGGAACTATGAACACTGAAGCTTTCTTT,CASSGGTGTMNTEAFF
-,TRBJ2-5,TRBD2,TRBV7-2,TGTGCCAGCAGCCGGGGACTAGCGGGTCAAGCTCGAGAGACCCAGTACTTC,CASSRGLAGQARETQYF
-,TRBJ2-1,TRBD2,TRBV7-2,TGTGCCAGCAGTCAAGCGGGGGTACCGTCCAATGAGCAGTTCTTC,CASSQAGVPSNEQFF
once,TRBJ2-5,-,TRBV30,TGTGCCTGGAGTGTAAGATTTAATCGAGGCAGCCAAGAGACCCAGTACTTC,CAWSVRFNRGSQETQYF
-,TRBJ2-7,TRBD1,TRBV4-2,TGTGCCAGCAGCCAAGCACTCCGAAGGGACAGCACCTACGAGCAGTACTTC,CASSQALRRDSTYEQYF
-,TRBJ2-3,TRBD2,TRBV5-6,TGTGCCAGCAGCGCCAGCACTAGCGGGGGGTATACGCAGTATTTT,CASSASTSGGYTQYF
-,TRBJ1-2,TRBD1,TRBV5-4,TGTGCCAGCAGCGGCGGACAGGGACAATATGGCTACACCTTC,CASSGGQGQYGYTF
-,TRBJ2-2,-,TRBV28,TGTGCCAGCAGTTCCCCTAGTAGGAAGTATACCGGGGAGCTGTTTTTT,CASSSPSRKYTGELFF
-,TRBJ1-5,-,TRBV5-5,TGTGCCAGCAGCTTGGTTCACAATCAGCCCCAGCATTTT,CASSLVHNQPQHF
once,TRBJ1-2,-,TRBV30,TGTGCCTGGAGTTACCTTCTAGGTGGGGGCTACACCTTC,CAWSYLLGGGYTF
-,TRBJ1-5,TRBD1,TRBV19,TGTGCCAGTCACCGGGACAGCCAACATGGGCAGCCCCAGCATTTT,CASHRDSQHGQPQHF
-,TRBJ2-3,-,TRBV19,TGTGCCAGTAGTGCCCCCCGACTAGACACGGGTCCTTCGACAGATACGCAGTATTTT,CASSAPRLDTGPSTDTQYF
-,TRBJ1-1,-,TRBV5-1,TGCGCCAGCAGCTTGTTGCGGGCGCAAGGAGGAGCTTTCTTT,CASSLLRAQGGAFF
-,TRBJ1-2,-,TRBV5-1,TGCGCCAGCAGCTTGGAGTCAGCGGGAGGCTACACCTTC,CASSLESAGGYTF
-,TRBJ2-5,TRBD1,TRBV6-5,TGTGCCAGCATTGGGGACAGCCCTACCGGGGCCCAGTACTTC,CASIGDSPTGAQYF
-,TRBJ2-1,-,TRBV27,TGTGCCAGCAGTCTCCACCCGGTTGGCAATGAGCAGTTCTTC,CASSLHPVGNEQFF
-,TRBJ1-6,-,TRBV28,TGTGCCAGCAGTACGAGGCAGCCAGGGGTTTCACCCCTCCACTTT,CASSTRQPGVSPLHF
once,TRBJ1-5,TRBD1,TRBV5-6,TGTGCCAGCAGCTGGTCAGGGGGCGTACGGGGCAATCAGCCCCAGCATTTT,CASSWSGGVRGNQPQHF
-,TRBJ1-1,-,TRBV28,TGTGCCAGCAGATCTGGACAGCCGAACACTGAAGCTTTCTTT,CASRSGQPNTEAFF
-,TRBJ2-1,TRBD1,TRBV30,TGTGCCTGGGACCCGGGACAGGGGGCCCTTGAGCAGTTCTTC,CAWDPGQGALEQFF
-,TRBJ2-2,TRBD1,TRBV5-5,TGTGCCAGCAGCCACAAGTACAGGGGGGACACCGGGGAGCTGTTTTTT,CASSHKYRGDTGELFF
few,TRBJ1-2,TRBD1,TRBV19,TGTGCCAGTAGTTCACCCGGGACAGGGATTTTTGGCTACACCTTC,CASSSPGTGIFGYTF
-,TRBJ1-1,TRBD1,TRBV9,TGTGCCAGCAGCCAGACAGGGAGATTCGCTGAAGCTTTCTTT,CASSQTGRFAEAFF
-,TRBJ1-2,TRBD1,TRBV4-1,TGCGCCAGCAGCCAAGGGGGACAGCTTGGCTACACCTTC,CASSQGGQLGYTF
-,TRBJ1-1,-,TRBV4-1,TGCGCCAGCAGCCAAGTGCTAAACTCGGGCACTGAAGCTTTCTTT,CASSQVLNSGTEAFF
-,TRBJ1-6,-,TRBV27,TGTGCCAGCAGAGCAACGGTCGAATCACCCCTCCACTTT,CASRATVESPLHF
once,TRBJ1-1,TRBD1,TRBV30,TGTGCCTGGAGTTGGGACAGGCGGTGGGCTTTCTTT,CAWSWDRRWAFF
-,TRBJ2-2,TRBD1,TRBV6-2/TRBV6-3,TGTGCCAGCAGTTCGACAGGGAAGGGGCTCACCGGGGAGCTGTTTTTT,CASSSTGKGLTGELFF
-,TRBJ2-1,TRBD2,TRBV28,TGTGCCAGCAGTTCTAGCGGGGGGCCTAGGGATGAGCAGTTCTTC,CASSSSGGPRDEQFF
-,TRBJ2-7,-,TRBV4-1,TGCGCCAGCAGCCAATCCCAGGGATCGGTGTTTGAAGAGCAGTACTTC,CASSQSQGSVFEEQYF
-,TRBJ2-5,-,TRBV11-2,TGTGCCAGCAGCTCCCTCGGCAGGGGATGGATTGGGGAGACCCAGTACTTC,CASSSLGRGWIGETQYF
-,TRBJ1-6,-,TRBV27,TGTGCCAGCAGTTTTTTCCGGGATGATTCACCCCTCCACTTT,CASSFFRDDSPLHF
-,TRBJ2-3,-,TRBV28,TGTGCCACCGGGACTTTAGGGGTCACAGATACGCAGTATTTT,CATGTLGVTDTQYF
-,TRBJ1-6,-,TRBV2,TGTGCCAGCAGTGCCCTCCCCAGCGGCAATTCACCCCTCCACTTT,CASSALPSGNSPLHF
-,TRBJ2-3,TRBD2,TRBV7-2,TGTGCCAGCAGCTTAAAAAGCGGGGGTTTCACAGATACGCAGTATTTT,CASSLKSGGFTDTQYF
-,TRBJ1-1,-,TRBV24-1,TGTGCCACCAGTGAATCAGGGGAACCCGAAGCTTTCTTT,CATSESGEPEAFF
-,TRBJ2-3,TRBD2,TRBV27,TGTGCCAGCAGTGCCAGTCTAGCGGGGGGTGCAGATACGCAGTATTTT,CASSASLAGGADTQYF